Included here is one TCR beta chain sequence, with context. This record comes from a study of blood T cell repertoires in COVID-19. Study-level background: In each case, the material was cDNA or gDNA derived from T cells, B-cell-depleted T cells, or PBMCs.

There are 18 residues in the CDR3. J was trimmed by 4 bases and V by 0 bases; bases with no gene match: 10. Germline V gene sequence: CDR1 SGDLS, CDR2 YYNGEE. Per the original data handling: Reference gene primers were amplified, and this amplification served to estimate nucleated cell counts. Profiling relied on immunoSEQ multiplex PCR, and the TCRdb table lists in-frame clones only, not all of them. V, J and clone size are taken as reported in that table, and D and trimming were inferred from the DNA itself. The table shows 100,000 to 150,000 clones, with approximately 74% occurring only once. The rearrangement uses TRBV9 and TRBJ2-3; 11 positions agree with TRBD2. The origin of this receptor is a man in his sixties with acute or convalescent COVID-19. Sample: peripheral blood. The CDR3 loop is CASSVASLAGGRADTQYF. CDR3 in DNA: TGTGCCAGCAGCGTAGCGTCCCTAGCGGGGGGTCGGGCAGATACGCAGTATTTT.